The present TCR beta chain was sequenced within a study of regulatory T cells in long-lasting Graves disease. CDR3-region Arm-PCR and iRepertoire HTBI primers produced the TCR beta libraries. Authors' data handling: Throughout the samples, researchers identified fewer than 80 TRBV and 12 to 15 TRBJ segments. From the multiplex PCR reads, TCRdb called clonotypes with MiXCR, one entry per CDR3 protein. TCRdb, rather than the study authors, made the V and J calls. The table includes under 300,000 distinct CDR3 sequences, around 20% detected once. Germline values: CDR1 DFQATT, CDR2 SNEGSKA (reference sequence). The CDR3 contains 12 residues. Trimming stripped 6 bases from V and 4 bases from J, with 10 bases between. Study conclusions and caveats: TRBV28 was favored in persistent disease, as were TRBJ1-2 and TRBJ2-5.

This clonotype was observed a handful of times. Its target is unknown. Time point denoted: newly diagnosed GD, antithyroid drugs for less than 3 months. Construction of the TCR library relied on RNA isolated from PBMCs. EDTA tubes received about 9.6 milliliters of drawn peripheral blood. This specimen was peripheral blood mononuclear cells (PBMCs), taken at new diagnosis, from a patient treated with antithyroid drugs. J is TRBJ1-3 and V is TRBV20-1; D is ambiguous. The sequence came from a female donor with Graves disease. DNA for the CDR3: TGCAGTGCCTCGGCCGGAGGAAACACCATATATTTT. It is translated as CSASAGGNTIYF.